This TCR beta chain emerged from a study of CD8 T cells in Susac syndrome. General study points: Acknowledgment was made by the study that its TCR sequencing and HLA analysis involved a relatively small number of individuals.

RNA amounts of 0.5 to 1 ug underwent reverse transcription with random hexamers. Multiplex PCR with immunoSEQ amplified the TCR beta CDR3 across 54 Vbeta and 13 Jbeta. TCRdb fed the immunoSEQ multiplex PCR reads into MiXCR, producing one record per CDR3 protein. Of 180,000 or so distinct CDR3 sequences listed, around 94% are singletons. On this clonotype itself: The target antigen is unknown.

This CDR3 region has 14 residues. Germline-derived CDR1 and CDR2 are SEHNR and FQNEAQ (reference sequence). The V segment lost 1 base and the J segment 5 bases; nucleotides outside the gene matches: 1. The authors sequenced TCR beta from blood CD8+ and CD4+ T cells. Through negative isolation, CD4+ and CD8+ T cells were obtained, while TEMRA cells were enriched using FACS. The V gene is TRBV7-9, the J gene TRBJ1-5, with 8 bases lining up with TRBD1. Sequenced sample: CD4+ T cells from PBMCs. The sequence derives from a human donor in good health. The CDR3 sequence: CASSLDRGDQPQHF. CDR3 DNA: TGTGCCAGCAGCTTAGACAGGGGGGATCAGCCCCAGCATTTT.